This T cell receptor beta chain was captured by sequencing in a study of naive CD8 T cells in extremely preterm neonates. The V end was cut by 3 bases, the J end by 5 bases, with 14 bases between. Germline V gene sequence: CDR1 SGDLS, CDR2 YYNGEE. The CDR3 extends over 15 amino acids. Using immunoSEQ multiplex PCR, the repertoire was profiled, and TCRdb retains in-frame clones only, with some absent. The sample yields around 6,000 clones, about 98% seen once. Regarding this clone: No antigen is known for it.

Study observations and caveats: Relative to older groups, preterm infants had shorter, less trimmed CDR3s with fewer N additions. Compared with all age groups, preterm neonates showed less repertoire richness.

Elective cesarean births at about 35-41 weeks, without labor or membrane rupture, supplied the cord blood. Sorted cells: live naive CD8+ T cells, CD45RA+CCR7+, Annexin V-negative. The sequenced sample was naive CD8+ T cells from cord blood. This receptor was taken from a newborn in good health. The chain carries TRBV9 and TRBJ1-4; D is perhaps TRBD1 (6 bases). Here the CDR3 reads CASSEAGTINEKLFF. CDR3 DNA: TGTGCCAGCAGCGAGGCCGGGACAATCAATGAAAAACTGTTTTTT.